Listed below are T cell receptor beta chains from one sample, sequenced in a study of CD8 T cells in ankylosing spondylitis. TCRdb re-called the 5' RACE reads with MiXCR, one entry per CDR3 protein. This sample yields more than 500,000 distinct CDR3 sequences, of which roughly 5% are seen a single time; 3.5% belongs to the top ten. Sequenced input: blood, either unsorted or a sorted T cell fraction (not recorded which). Receptor source: a male donor with ankylosing spondylitis. CDR3s include the opening cysteine and the closing phenylalanine or tryptophan. The D gene is left open where the match is weak. Clone sizes are given selectively: once, few, many, or a class where the clone is expanded.

abundance	d_gene	v_gene	j_gene	CDR3nt	CDR3aa
many	TRBD2	TRBV20-1	TRBJ2-5	TGCAGTGCTCTGACTAGCGGGAGGTACCAAGAGACCCAGTACTTC	CSALTSGRYQETQYF
many	NA	TRBV5-1	TRBJ1-2	TGCGCCAGCAGCTTCCGGGACGCCTATGGCTACACCTTC	CASSFRDAYGYTF
NA	NA	TRBV20-1	TRBJ2-2	TGCAGTGCTAGAGATCGACGGGGCGCCGGGGAGCTGTTTTTT	CSARDRRGAGELFF
few	NA	TRBV4-2	TRBJ2-6	TGTGCCAGCAGCCCTACTTTTTCTAGAGCTGGGGCCAACGTCCTGACTTTC	CASSPTFSRAGANVLTF
many	NA	TRBV27	TRBJ2-3	TGTGCCAGCAGTTTATATGCAGGGGTCAGCACAGATACGCAGTATTTT	CASSLYAGVSTDTQYF
many	NA	TRBV12-3/TRBV12-4	TRBJ1-1	TGTGCCAGCAGATTCAGGGATTTCACTGAAGCTTTCTTT	CASRFRDFTEAFF
few	TRBD2	TRBV5-5	TRBJ2-1	TGTGCCAGCAGCTGGGGAGGGACGCCCGGTGAGCAGTTCTTC	CASSWGGTPGEQFF
NA	TRBD1	TRBV6-2/TRBV6-3	TRBJ2-7	TGTGCCAGCAGCCCGGACAGGGGGAGTCCCTACGAGCAGTACTTC	CASSPDRGSPYEQYF
NA	NA	TRBV24-1	TRBJ2-1	TGTGCCACCAGTGATCCCCCTGGGAATGAGCAGTTCTTC	CATSDPPGNEQFF
many	TRBD1	TRBV5-1	TRBJ1-4	TGCGCCAGCAGCCCCGGGACAGGGGCCGAAAAACTGTTTTTT	CASSPGTGAEKLFF
few	NA	TRBV20-1	TRBJ2-1	TGCAGTGCTACACTCGCCGAGGGTACCTCATACAATGAGCAGTTCTTC	CSATLAEGTSYNEQFF
NA	NA	TRBV18	TRBJ2-7	TGTGCCAGCTCCCCCAGCTTATACTCCTACGAGCAGTACTTC	CASSPSLYSYEQYF
many	TRBD2	TRBV20-1	TRBJ2-3	TGCAGTGCTCTGGCCCGTGCGGGAGCCCGCACAGATACGCAGTATTTT	CSALARAGARTDTQYF
many	TRBD1	TRBV7-6	TRBJ2-7	TGTGCCAGCAGCGGGCGGGACAGGGTCCTCCTTAACGAGCAGTACTTC	CASSGRDRVLLNEQYF
NA	NA	TRBV12-3/TRBV12-4	TRBJ1-1	TGTGCCAGCAGTTCCCTCGGACGCACTGAAGCTTTCTTT	CASSSLGRTEAFF
few	NA	TRBV6-2/TRBV6-3	TRBJ2-1	TGTGCCAGCAGCCTCGCAGGTAGAGGGCCTCCGAGAAATGAGCAGTTCTTC	CASSLAGRGPPRNEQFF
many	TRBD1	TRBV5-1	TRBJ1-5	TGCGCCAGCAGCGTCGCGGAGACAGGGGGAAATAGCAATCAGCCCCAGCATTTT	CASSVAETGGNSNQPQHF
NA	NA	TRBV7-2	TRBJ1-2	TGTGCCAGCAGCTTTGGGGTAGCAGGCTACACCTTC	CASSFGVAGYTF
many	NA	TRBV2	TRBJ1-4	TGTGCCAGCAGTGACGGCGGCAGACTAAATGAAAAACTGTTTTTT	CASSDGGRLNEKLFF
NA	NA	TRBV7-2	TRBJ1-6	TGTGCCAGCAGCTTGGGGTCGTACGGGAATAATTCACCCCTCCACTTT	CASSLGSYGNNSPLHF
few	TRBD1	TRBV28	TRBJ2-3	TGTGCCGGCGGGCCGGGACAGGGGACCACAGATACGCAGTATTTT	CAGGPGQGTTDTQYF
many	TRBD1	TRBV20-1	TRBJ2-1	TGCAGTGCTAGAGCCCGGACAGGGGGGTCTTACAATGAGCAGTTCTTC	CSARARTGGSYNEQFF
NA	NA	TRBV15	TRBJ2-1	TGTGCCACCAGCAGAGGGGATGGGCAGATCAATGAGCAGTTCTTC	CATSRGDGQINEQFF
many	NA	TRBV28	TRBJ2-5	TGTGCCAGCAGGATATTAGAGACCCAGTACTTC	CASRILETQYF
many	NA	TRBV27	TRBJ2-1	TGTGCCAGCAGTTTACAGGAGGGCCTAGGGAATGAGCAGTTCTTC	CASSLQEGLGNEQFF
many	NA	TRBV10-3	TRBJ2-1	TGTGCCATCAGTGAGTCGGGGCGGATATCTTCCAATGAGCAGTTCTTC	CAISESGRISSNEQFF
many	NA	TRBV6-1	TRBJ1-6	TGTGCCACCACGGGGGGGACCCATTCACCCCTCCACTTT	CATTGGTHSPLHF
many	TRBD1	TRBV7-9	TRBJ1-6	TGTGCCAGCAGCCCCCGGCGACGGGACAGCCTTAATTCACCCCTCCACTTT	CASSPRRRDSLNSPLHF
many	NA	TRBV12-3/TRBV12-4	TRBJ1-5	TGTGCCAGCAGGCAACCGGGCCCGACCTTAGGGAGCAATCAGCCCCAGCATTTT	CASRQPGPTLGSNQPQHF
many	NA	TRBV10-3	TRBJ2-5	TGTGCCATCAGTGAGGTCATTCGGGGAGAGACCCAGTACTTC	CAISEVIRGETQYF
NA	NA	TRBV25-1	TRBJ2-2	TGTGCCAGCAGTCCCTTTCAGGGGACCGGCGTCGGCGGGGAGCTGTTTTTT	CASSPFQGTGVGGELFF
many	NA	TRBV5-1	TRBJ1-1	TGCGCCAGCAGCCCACTTGACTCAGTGGGGGCTTTCTTT	CASSPLDSVGAFF
many	NA	TRBV24-1	TRBJ2-2	TGTGCCACCAGTGATTTGAGTCGAGGGGTTACGACCGGGGAGCTGTTTTTT	CATSDLSRGVTTGELFF
many	NA	TRBV6-2/TRBV6-3	TRBJ1-2	TGTGCCAGCAGTACTCGGGGGGCTCCTGGCTACACCTTC	CASSTRGAPGYTF
many	NA	TRBV12-3/TRBV12-4	TRBJ2-2	TGTGCCAGCAGGGATAGGGACTTCGGCGGGGAGCTGTTTTTT	CASRDRDFGGELFF
few	TRBD2	TRBV18	TRBJ2-7	TGTGCCAGCTCACCACCCAAGGGACTAGGGATCGAGCAGTACTTC	CASSPPKGLGIEQYF
many	NA	TRBV7-2	TRBJ1-3	TGTGCCAGCAGCTTAGGGACCGGAAACACCATATATTTT	CASSLGTGNTIYF
few	NA	TRBV3-1	TRBJ2-3	TGTGCCAGCAGCCAAGTCGGGCGAGCCAGCACAGATACGCAGTATTTT	CASSQVGRASTDTQYF
many	TRBD1	TRBV5-1	TRBJ1-5	TGCGCCAGCAGCTTGACAGGGCAGGGGGCAGATCAGCCCCAGCATTTT	CASSLTGQGADQPQHF
few	NA	TRBV7-2	TRBJ2-1	TGTGCCAGCAGCCGGGGAGTACGGGGGGCCTTTAACAATGAGCAGTTCTTC	CASSRGVRGAFNNEQFF
many	NA	TRBV4-1	TRBJ2-5	TGCGCCAGCAGCCAAGATGTGACTAGAAGGGAGACCCAGTACTTC	CASSQDVTRRETQYF